Listed below are T cell receptor beta chains from one sample, sequenced in a study of CD8 T cells in ankylosing spondylitis. MiXCR, run by TCRdb on the 5' RACE reads, gives a single entry per CDR3 protein. The sample records 130,000 or so distinct CDR3 sequences, roughly 6.6% being singletons. The sample comprised blood, either unsorted or a sorted T cell fraction (not recorded which). The receptor set was obtained from a male donor with ankylosing spondylitis or in good health (not recorded which). Both conserved end residues are part of each CDR3. The order of the fields is V gene, clone size, J gene, D gene, CDR3 DNA, CDR3 protein. A D gene is named only where the DNA matches it firmly. The listing skips clone size in some rows; elsewhere it reads once, few, many or a size class.

TRBV20-1,many,TRBJ2-1,NA,TGCAGTGCTGTCCACCTAGCGAGCAATGAGCAGTTCTTC,CSAVHLASNEQFF
TRBV5-1,many,TRBJ1-4,NA,TGCGCCAGCAGTACGGGCAGGGCGGATGAAAAACTGTTTTTT,CASSTGRADEKLFF
TRBV10-3,many,TRBJ2-3,TRBD1,TGTGCCATCAGTGAGTCGAAACGGACAGGGCTTGCAGATACGCAGTATTTT,CAISESKRTGLADTQYF
TRBV12-3/TRBV12-4,many,TRBJ1-1,NA,TGTGCCAGCAGTTTAAGTCTTAGCCACACTGAAGCTTTCTTT,CASSLSLSHTEAFF
TRBV20-1,few,TRBJ1-5,TRBD1,TGCAGTGCTAGAGAACCCGACAGGGGCCCCAATCAGCCCCAGCATTTT,CSAREPDRGPNQPQHF
TRBV24-1,many,TRBJ2-1,TRBD2,TGTGCCACCAGTGATCCCGGGACTAAGAAGTTCTTC,CATSDPGTKKFF
TRBV7-8,NA,TRBJ1-2,TRBD1,TGTGCCAGCAGCACTCGCACCGGGACAGGTTATGGCTACACCTTC,CASSTRTGTGYGYTF
TRBV4-3,many,TRBJ2-7,NA,TGCGCCAGCAGCCAAACCGACAGGTCCTACGAGCAGTACTTC,CASSQTDRSYEQYF
TRBV24-1,many,TRBJ2-2,NA,TGTGCCACCAGTGATTCCGGACATACCGGGGAGCTGTTTTTT,CATSDSGHTGELFF
TRBV27,many,TRBJ2-1,TRBD2,TGTGCCAGCAGGTCGACTAGCGGGAGTGGTGAGCAGTTCTTC,CASRSTSGSGEQFF
TRBV5-1,many,TRBJ2-4,NA,TGCGCCAGCAGCTCCACAGACACTGCCAAAAACATTCAGTACTTC,CASSSTDTAKNIQYF
TRBV6-5,many,TRBJ2-3,NA,TGTGCCAGCAGTTCCACTATAACAGGGCTGGCAGATACGCAGTATTTT,CASSSTITGLADTQYF
TRBV7-2,few,TRBJ2-6,NA,TGTGCCAGCAGCTCCGGGATCGGGGCCAACGTCCTGACTTTC,CASSSGIGANVLTF
TRBV11-3,many,TRBJ2-1,TRBD2,TGTGCCAGCAGCTCCCGAGCGGGAGGAACCTACAATGAGCAGTTCTTC,CASSSRAGGTYNEQFF
TRBV5-1,few,TRBJ2-3,TRBD2,TGCGCCAGCAGCTTGGCCCGACTAGCGGGGGGAGATACGCAGTATTTT,CASSLARLAGGDTQYF
TRBV28,many,TRBJ1-1,TRBD1,TGTGCCAGCAGCGCCCCGGGACAGCCGAACACTGAAGCTTTCTTT,CASSAPGQPNTEAFF
TRBV20-1,many,TRBJ1-4,NA,TGCAGTGCCCTCGATGCAACTAATGAAAAACTGTTTTTT,CSALDATNEKLFF
TRBV20-1,many,TRBJ2-3,NA,TGCAGTGCGAGAGACTATAACGCAGATACGCAGTATTTT,CSARDYNADTQYF
TRBV7-9,many,TRBJ1-5,NA,TGTGCCAGCAGCTTAGAACTGAATCCAGGCGATCAGCCCCAGCATTTT,CASSLELNPGDQPQHF
TRBV25-1,many,TRBJ2-1,NA,TGTGCCAGCTCCTTCGGTGGGGGCGGCTACAATGAGCAGTTCTTC,CASSFGGGGYNEQFF
TRBV20-1,many,TRBJ2-3,NA,TGCAGTGCCGAGAGTTCGGCAGATACGCAGTATTTT,CSAESSADTQYF
TRBV20-1,many,TRBJ2-1,TRBD2,TGCAGTGCTAGGGGTTTCGCGGGACTAGCGGGCATCGATGAGCAGTTCTTC,CSARGFAGLAGIDEQFF
TRBV5-1,few,TRBJ2-7,TRBD1,TGCGCCAGCAGCCCTCAGACAGGGGTCGCCTACGAGCAGTACTTC,CASSPQTGVAYEQYF
TRBV20-1,many,TRBJ2-3,TRBD2,TGCAGTGCTAGACCTTTTCTTATGACTAGCGGCACAGATACGCAGTATTTT,CSARPFLMTSGTDTQYF
TRBV5-1,many,TRBJ2-5,NA,TGCGCCAGCAGCTTGTGGGGTGGGGACCAAGAGACCCAGTACTTC,CASSLWGGDQETQYF
TRBV10-3,many,TRBJ1-1,NA,TGTGCCATCAGTGAGTCGAGACCGGGTGTGACTGAAGCTTTCTTT,CAISESRPGVTEAFF
TRBV9,many,TRBJ2-1,TRBD2,TGTGCCAGCAACAGTGGGGGACTAGACATCCGCGAGCAGTTCTTC,CASNSGGLDIREQFF
TRBV7-8,many,TRBJ2-7,NA,TGTGCCAGCAGCTTAACGCAGGGCTACGAGCAGTACTTC,CASSLTQGYEQYF
TRBV12-3/TRBV12-4,many,TRBJ1-6,NA,TGTGCCAGCAGTTTAACAGGGAGGGATTCACCCCTCCACTTT,CASSLTGRDSPLHF
TRBV20-1,many,TRBJ1-5,NA,TGCAGTGCTAGTTCCGGGCGGACGAATCAGCCCCAGCATTTT,CSASSGRTNQPQHF
TRBV5-1,many,TRBJ2-3,TRBD1,TGCGCCAGCAGCTGGATAAGACAGGGGAGTTCAGATACGCAGTATTTT,CASSWIRQGSSDTQYF